The TCR beta chain described here comes from a study of blood T cell repertoires in COVID-19. Study-level background: Material from acute and convalescent COVID-19 was sourced from the United States, Italy and Spain. Sources were T cells, B-cell-depleted T cells, or PBMCs; the material itself was cDNA or gDNA.

The authors' processing: Reference gene primer amplification gave nucleated cell count estimates. The repertoire was sequenced with immunoSEQ multiplex PCR; TCRdb's copy has only in-frame clones and lacks some. V, J and clone size derive from that table, while D and trimming were established from the DNA sequence. The sample comprises 150,000 to 170,000 clones, less than 95% of which are singletons, and 0.55% rests with the top ten. In germline, CDR1 is SGHVS, CDR2 FQNEAQ. The CDR3 spans 17 residues. The V gene end was trimmed by 2 bases and the J gene end by 5 bases; junction bases not matched to a gene: 7.

The sequence derives from a man aged 45-65 years with acute or convalescent COVID-19. The specimen sequenced was peripheral blood. This chain uses TRBV7-8 with TRBJ2-1, with 12 bases lining up with TRBD2. The chain's CDR3 is CASSLTRTSGDNNEQFF. The CDR3 DNA is TGTGCCAGCAGCTTAACCCGGACTAGCGGGGACAACAATGAGCAGTTCTTC.